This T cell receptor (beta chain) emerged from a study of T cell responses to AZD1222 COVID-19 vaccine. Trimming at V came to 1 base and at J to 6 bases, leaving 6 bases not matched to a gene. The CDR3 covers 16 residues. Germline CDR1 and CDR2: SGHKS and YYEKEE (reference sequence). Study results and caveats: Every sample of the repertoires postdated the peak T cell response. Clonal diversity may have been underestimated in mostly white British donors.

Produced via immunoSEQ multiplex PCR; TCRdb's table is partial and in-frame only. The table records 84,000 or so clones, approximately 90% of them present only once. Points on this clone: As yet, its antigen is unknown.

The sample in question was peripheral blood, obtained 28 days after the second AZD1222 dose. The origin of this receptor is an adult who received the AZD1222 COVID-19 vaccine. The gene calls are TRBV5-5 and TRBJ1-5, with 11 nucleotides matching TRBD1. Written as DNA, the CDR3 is TGTGCCAGCAGCTTGAATCCGGGACAGGGGGGTCAGCCCCAGCATTTT. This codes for CASSLNPGQGGQPQHF.